The clone carrying this T cell receptor (beta chain) has only a few counts. Its matching antigen is unknown. The sample originates from a study of cytomegalovirus exposure and HLA in healthy donors. Across the study: Earlier, almost 120 million unique TCR beta sequences were recovered from about 179 million T cells by an analysis.

The study ran its PCR with 60 Vbeta and 13 Jbeta primers. Method: immunoSEQ multiplex PCR; TCRdb's copy keeps in-frame clones and lacks some. There are about 130,000 clones in the sample; approximately 80% occur only once, and around 1.2% lies in the top ten. Germline V gene data show CDR1 as ENHRY and CDR2 as SYGVKD. CDR3 size: 14 residues. V was pared by 3 bases and J by 3 bases, with 3 bases of the junction left unmatched. General study findings and limits: Presence/absence analyses treated sequencing depth as roughly uniform across donors. The later analysis indicated that the majority of CMV-associated TCR beta chains appeared HLA-restricted.

The clonotype was recovered from a man aged 50 to 60 in good health and CMV-seronegative. This chain joins TRBV10-3 and TRBJ1-1, with 8 bases matching TRBD1. Sequenced: PBMCs. The CDR3 DNA reads as TGTGCCATCAGTGACGGGACAGGATACACTGAAGCTTTCTTT. It specifies CAISDGTGYTEAFF.